The 7 T cell receptor beta chains listed next were all sequenced from one sample in a study of molecular identifiers for immune sequencing clone quantification. TCRdb called the PCR reads again in MiXCR, with one record for every CDR3 protein. The sample has roughly 630,000 distinct CDR3 sequences; about 25% are singletons. Material for sequencing was naive CD8+ T cells from blood, with Jurkat cell RNA spiked in. Subset specified: FACS-sorted CD8+CD4-CCR7+CD45RA+ naive T cells. The receptors stem from a human donor in good health. Some libraries in this study had Jurkat cell RNA spiked in.

This clonotype was recorded a few times. This chain uses TRBV7-2 with TRBJ2-2; D is uncertain. The V and J ends lost 5 bases and 0 bases respectively, with 16 bases between them. The CDR3 is 17 residues long. Germline-derived CDR1 and CDR2 are SGHTA and FQGNSA. The CDR3 DNA sequence: TGTGCCAGCAGCCCGGAGTATCCGGGTTCGAACACCGGGGAGCTGTTTTTT. This encodes CASSPEYPGSNTGELFF.

Concerning this clonotype: This clone may be a read error of a much larger clone one base away. The chain links TRBV29-1 to TRBJ1-2; TRBD1 matches 7 bases. The CDR3 runs to 14 residues. Germline values: CDR1 SQVTM, CDR2 ANQGSEA. CDR3 sequence (DNA): TGCAGGGTATTCTTCCGGGACAGTCCCTATGGCTACACCTTC. It codes for CRVFFRDSPYGYTF.

A note on this clonotype: The CDR3 does not close with the conserved phenylalanine or tryptophan, likely indicating a read error. The chain has TRBV4-3 and TRBJ2-1; D unresolved. CDR3 size: 16 residues. Germline CDR1 and CDR2: LGHNA and YSLEER. V was trimmed by 0 bases and J by 0 bases, leaving 9 bases between them. The CDR3 bases are TGCGCCAGCAGCCAAGATGGGTCTAGCTCCTACAATGAGCAGTTCCTC. It yields the protein CASSQDGSSSYNEQFL.

The chain links TRBV12-3 or TRBV12-4 to TRBJ1-2, with D possibly matching TRBD1 (5 bases). Deletions cut 6 bases from V and 4 bases from J, with 18 bases between. The CDR3 extends over 15 amino acids. The DNA for the CDR3 is TGTGCCAGCAGCCACACGGGGCCCCCCAGCTATGGCTACACCTTC. This gives the protein CASSHTGPPSYGYTF.

This clonotype turned up a few times. This rearrangement joins TRBV29-1 to TRBJ2-1; 11 bases fit TRBD1. This CDR3 spans 15 amino acids. The germline V gene has CDR1 SQVTM and CDR2 ANQGSEA. J lost 10 bases, V lost 2 bases, and 10 bases had no gene match. CDR3 region: CSVESGTGGGEEQFF. CDR3 in DNA: TGCAGCGTTGAAAGTGGGACAGGGGGTGGCGAGGAGCAGTTCTTC.

This chain joins TRBV7-9 and TRBJ2-3; 16 bases are shared with TRBD2. The CDR3 contains 19 residues. Germline CDR1 SEHNR, CDR2 FQNEAQ (reference sequence). J gave up 1 base and V 6 bases, and 10 bases lay outside the gene matches. CDR3 in amino acids: CASRPPGLAGGRGTDTQYF. The CDR3 region has the DNA TGTGCCAGCAGACCACCGGGACTAGCGGGGGGGCGCGGCACAGATACGCAGTATTTT.

The chain carries TRBV4-1 and TRBJ1-1, with TRBD1 matching 11 bases. CDR1 is MGHRA, CDR2 YSYEKL, per germline. Trimming took 0 bases from V and 4 from J; bases not matched to a gene: 7. CDR3 length: 17 amino acids. The CDR3 loop is CASSQEGQGVLGTEAFF. CDR3 in DNA: TGCGCCAGCAGCCAAGAGGGACAGGGGGTTCTAGGCACTGAAGCTTTCTTT.